Below, 11 T cell receptor beta chains from the same sample are listed, as sequenced in a study of OX40 agonist ivuxolimab in advanced cancers. The table came from immunoSEQ multiplex PCR; TCRdb's copy has only in-frame clones and leaves some out. This table holds fewer than 20,000 clones, around 81% found once. The starting material was CD4+ or CD8+ T cells sorted from blood, obtained in a trial of the OX40 agonist ivuxolimab. The receptors stem from an adult with an advanced solid tumor such as melanoma, head and neck, liver or kidney cancer.

Only one count was recorded for this clone. The CDR3 region is CASSLSLSYEQYF. As DNA, the CDR3 is TGTGCCAGCAGTTTATCCCTTTCCTACGAGCAGTACTTC. This chain uses TRBV27 with TRBJ2-7; D unclear. Germline V CDR1 and CDR2: MNHEY, SMNVEV (reference sequence). V lost 0 bases, J lost 1 base, and 4 bases lay in between. The CDR3 runs 13 residues.

The CDR3 sequence is CASSIGGNGGELFF. In DNA, the CDR3 is TGTGCCAGCTCAATCGGAGGGAATGGCGGGGAGCTGTTTTTT. This rearrangement joins TRBV27 to TRBJ2-2; maybe TRBD2 (6 bases). CDR1 is MNHEY and CDR2 is SMNVEV in the germline V gene (reference sequence). The germline V and J ends were trimmed by 8 bases and 7 bases, with 17 bases remaining between them. This CDR3 has 14 amino acids.

The rearrangement joins TRBV28 to TRBJ1-2, with 8 bases that match TRBD1. In germline, CDR1 is MDHEN, CDR2 SYDVKM. The V gene end was trimmed by 3 bases and the J gene end by 5 bases; junction bases not matched to a gene: 8. CDR3 length: 15 amino acids. In DNA, the CDR3 is TGTGCCAGCAGTTTCGGGGACAGGAGAAATTATGGCTACACCTTC. Its protein is CASSFGDRRNYGYTF.

This chain connects TRBV18 to TRBJ2-7, with 10 bases matching TRBD1. There are 20 residues in the CDR3. With V trimmed by 2 bases and J by 5 bases, 21 bases remained unmatched. The germline V gene encodes CDR1 KGHSH and CDR2 LQKENI. The CDR3 nucleotides read TGTGCCAGCTCACCAGACAACTCGACCGCCCTGACAGGGGGCATGAACGAGCAGTACTTC. Translating it yields CASSPDNSTALTGGMNEQYF.

CDR3 DNA: TGTGCCATCACTTCTACTGGACAGGGACTCTCTGGGGCCAACGTCCTGACTTTC. Amino acid sequence: CAITSTGQGLSGANVLTF. The genes are TRBV10-3 and TRBJ2-6, with 8 bases matching TRBD1. Per the germline V gene, CDR1 is ENHRY and CDR2 is SYGVKD. After removal of 7 bases from V and 0 bases from J, the junction contained 11 bases not matched to a gene. The CDR3 totals 18 residues.

A single count supports this clone. This chain uses TRBV9 with TRBJ2-3, with unresolved D. V lost 2 bases and J 6 bases, leaving 7 bases between the germline ends. The CDR3 totals 12 residues. Germline CDR1 SGDLS, CDR2 YYNGEE. For the CDR3, the DNA is TGTGCCAGCAGCGTTCTAGGCGATACGCAGTATTTT. It translates to CASSVLGDTQYF.

The chain recombines TRBV19 with TRBJ1-5; D gene unclear. With 7 bases removed from V and 0 bases from J, the gap between germline ends came to 10 bases. Germline V gene sequence: CDR1 LNHDA, CDR2 SQIVND (reference sequence). This CDR3 has 14 residues. Here the CDR3 DNA reads TGTGCCAGTACTACAATTAATAGCAATCAGCCCCAGCATTTT. It yields the protein CASTTINSNQPQHF.

The CDR3 sequence is CASAETVLTEAFF. For the CDR3, the DNA is TGTGCCAGCGCAGAGACAGTGCTCACTGAAGCTTTCTTT. The chain joins TRBV19 to TRBJ1-1; tentatively, D is TRBD1 (5 bases). Germline V gene sequence: CDR1 LNHDA, CDR2 SQIVND (reference sequence). Trimming shortened V by 9 bases and J by 4 bases, and 15 bases separated the two germline ends. The CDR3 length is 13 residues.

The chain links TRBV11-3 to TRBJ2-7, with a weak D call TRBD2 (6 bases). The CDR3 extends over 14 amino acids. CDR1 and CDR2 (germline): SGHNT, YENEEA. V lost 5 bases, J lost 0 bases, and 11 bases lay in between. CDR3 coding DNA: TGTGCCAGCAGCCTCGGCGGGACCTCCTACGAGCAGTACTTC. Encoded protein: CASSLGGTSYEQYF.

The chain carries TRBV4-3 and TRBJ1-1, with TRBD1 matching over 9 bases. Germline trimming cut 2 bases from V and 7 bases from J; bases unmatched to any gene: 5. Germline-derived CDR1 and CDR2 are LGHNA and YSLEER. The length of the CDR3 is 14 residues. For the CDR3, the DNA is TGCGCCAGCAGCCAAAGGGACAGGGTACTTGAAGCTTTCTTT. Its translation is CASSQRDRVLEAFF.

This chain links TRBV9 with TRBJ2-1; D ambiguous. Per germline, CDR1 SGDLS and CDR2 YYNGEE. V was trimmed by 3 bases and J by 8 bases, leaving 9 bases between them. This CDR3 contains 12 residues. The CDR3 protein is CASSGDFDEQFF. In nucleotides, the CDR3 is TGTGCCAGCAGCGGGGATTTTGATGAGCAGTTCTTC. Combining the CDR3 with reference TRBV9 and TRBJ2-1 gives the whole variable domain DSGVTQTPKHLITATGQRVTLRCSPRSGDLSVYWYQQSLDQGLQFLIQYYNGEERAKGNILERFSAQQFPDLHSELNLSSLELGDSALYFCASSGDFDEQFFGPGTRLTVL.